These 2 T cell receptor beta chains were sequenced from one sample in a study of blood T cell repertoires in COVID-19. Libraries were prepared by immunoSEQ multiplex PCR; TCRdb keeps only in-frame clonotypes and omits some of them. Counted here are around 88,000 clones, roughly 80% occurring once; the ten biggest clones make up about 4%. Specimen: peripheral blood. These receptors all stem from a man in his 60s with acute or convalescent COVID-19.

V usage is TRBV18 and J usage is TRBJ1-4; perhaps TRBD1 as D (5 bases). Germline V CDR1 and CDR2: KGHSH, LQKENI. The CDR3 runs to 16 residues. V lost 5 bases, J lost 6 bases, and 19 bases lay in between. CDR3 DNA: TGTGCCAGCTCAAAATACGACCAGGGAAGTTATGAAAAACTGTTTTTT. Its translation: CASSKYDQGSYEKLFF.

The sample holds one count of this clone. The CDR3 region is CASSEMTSGGKETQYF. The CDR3 DNA follows: TGTGCCAGCAGCGAAATGACTAGCGGGGGTAAAGAGACCCAGTACTTC. The genes are TRBV7-9 and TRBJ2-5; 12 bases agree with TRBD2. V trimming: 5 bases; J trimming: 3 bases; junction bases outside the gene matches: 7. CDR3 length: 16 amino acids. From germline, CDR1 is SEHNR and CDR2 FQNEAQ (reference sequence).